A single sample is the source of the 24 T cell receptor beta chains below, sequenced in a study of CD8 T cells in Susac syndrome. After extraction with the RNeasy kit, roughly 0.5 to 1 ug of the RNA was reverse transcribed using random hexamers. TCRdb processed the immunoSEQ multiplex PCR reads anew with MiXCR; each CDR3 protein has one entry. The sample holds under 550,000 distinct CDR3 sequences; 85% to 90% are singletons and the top ten take about 0.12%. Sequencing was carried out using CD8+ T cells from PBMCs. The receptors stem from a human donor with multiple sclerosis.

The chain recombines TRBV30 with TRBJ1-2; 9 bases are shared with TRBD1. CDR1 and CDR2 (germline): GTSNPN, SVGIG (reference sequence). The CDR3 consists of 14 residues. V was pared by 1 base and J by 6 bases, with 6 bases of the junction left unmatched. The CDR3 coding sequence is TGTGCCTGGAGTGCCACAGGGGGCGCGGATGGCTACACCTTC. It specifies CAWSATGGADGYTF.

The chain has TRBV28 and TRBJ1-1; D remains ambiguous. The CDR3 covers 12 residues. Germline CDR1 is MDHEN and CDR2 is SYDVKM. V was cut by 7 bases and J by 7 bases, with 13 bases left in between. CDR3 nucleotide sequence: TGTGCCAGCACAGCGCCGCCGATTGAAGCTTTCTTT. Translating it yields CASTAPPIEAFF. Supplemented by reference TRBV28 and TRBJ1-1, the full variable domain reads DVKVTQSSRYLVKRTGEKVFLECVQDMDHENMFWYRQDPGLGLRLIYFSYDVKMKEKGDIPEGYSVSREKKERFSLILESASTNQTSMYLCASTAPPIEAFFGQGTRLTVV.

This clonotype came up a few times. V usage is TRBV10-2 and J usage is TRBJ2-1, with 11 positions matching TRBD2. In germline, CDR1 is WSHSY, CDR2 SAAADI. This CDR3 spans 16 amino acids. V trimming: 6 bases; J trimming: 2 bases; junction bases outside the gene matches: 6. In DNA, the CDR3 is TGCGCCAGCAGAGGGTTGACTAGCGGGGCCTACAATGAGCAGTTCTTC. The encoded protein is CASRGLTSGAYNEQFF.

This sequence joins TRBV9 and TRBJ2-1, with 8 bases fitting TRBD2. This CDR3 region has 16 residues. The V gene's germline CDR1 is SGDLS and CDR2 YYNGEE. V shed 4 bases, J shed 6 bases, and the junction held 12 bases outside the gene matches. CDR3 protein: CASSSGGGINLNEQFF. The CDR3 DNA reads as TGTGCCAGCAGCAGTGGCGGGGGGATCAACCTCAATGAGCAGTTCTTC.

The chain joins TRBV4-1 to TRBJ2-7; 10 nucleotides line up with TRBD1. The V segment lost 9 bases and the J segment 1 base; nucleotides outside the gene matches: 3. CDR1 is MGHRA, CDR2 YSYEKL, per germline. CDR3 size: 13 residues. The chain's CDR3 is CASGQGVSYEQYF. CDR3 DNA sequence: TGCGCCAGTGGACAGGGGGTTTCCTACGAGCAGTACTTC.

The chain combines TRBV12-3 or TRBV12-4 with TRBJ2-6; TRBD1 aligns across 7 bases. Losses at the gene ends were 8 bases for V and 0 bases for J; bases not matched to a gene: 7. This CDR3 comprises 16 residues. CDR3 sequence: CASLPRGYSGANVLTF. CDR3 nucleotides: TGTGCCAGCTTACCCAGGGGGTACTCTGGGGCCAACGTCCTGACTTTC.

The rearrangement joins TRBV7-6 to TRBJ2-2; D unresolved. CDR3 length: 11 amino acids. The V gene lost 5 bases and the J gene lost 7 bases, with 5 bases spanning the gap. Per the germline V gene, CDR1 is SGHVS and CDR2 is FNYEAQ. CDR3: CASSRGGELFF. DNA for the CDR3: TGTGCCAGCAGCCGCGGCGGGGAGCTGTTTTTT.

In its sample, this clonotype was seen once. The chain links TRBV27 to TRBJ2-7; perhaps D is TRBD1 or TRBD2 (7 bases each). The CDR3 contains 13 residues. The germline V gene encodes CDR1 MNHEY and CDR2 SMNVEV (reference sequence). For the CDR3, the DNA is TGTGCAACATCAGGGGGGGAATCCTACGAGCAGTACTTC. This translates into CATSGGESYEQYF.

The chain links TRBV18 to TRBJ2-2; D possibly corresponds to TRBD1 (5 bases). This CDR3 has 16 residues. CDR1 KGHSH and CDR2 LQKENI come from the germline V gene. The germline V and J ends were trimmed by 3 bases and 0 bases, with 11 bases remaining between them. CDR3 sequence: CASSPLDSPNTGELFF. In nucleotides, the CDR3 is TGTGCCAGCTCACCGTTAGACAGCCCGAACACCGGGGAGCTGTTTTTT.

The V call is TRBV4-1, the J call TRBJ2-2, with D possibly matching TRBD1 (6 bases). The germline gives CDR1 MGHRA, CDR2 YSYEKL. The V end was cut by 3 bases, the J end by 4 bases, with 15 bases between. The CDR3 runs 16 residues. CDR3 in DNA: TGCGCCAGCAGCCACCAGACAGGAGTCGTCACCGGGGAGCTGTTTTTT. This gives the protein CASSHQTGVVTGELFF.

The rearrangement joins TRBV27 to TRBJ2-7; TRBD1 matches 7 bases. Germline CDR1 reads MNHEY; CDR2 reads SMNVEV (reference sequence). This CDR3 region has 17 residues. The V segment lost 0 bases and the J segment 5 bases; nucleotides outside the gene matches: 13. The DNA of the CDR3 is TGTGCCAGCAGTTTATCGATAGGGGCAGGGGGTCCCCACGAGCAGTACTTC. Protein sequence: CASSLSIGAGGPHEQYF.

The chain is built from TRBV30 and TRBJ2-7, with a weak D call TRBD2 (6 bases). CDR1 is GTSNPN, CDR2 SVGIG, per germline (reference sequence). Trimming cost V 4 bases and J 1 base, with 11 bases left between them. The CDR3 extends over 13 amino acids. The CDR3 DNA follows: TGTGCCTGGACCCCCCGGGGGTCCTACGAGCAGTACTTC. Its protein is CAWTPRGSYEQYF.

This chain connects TRBV29-1 to TRBJ1-1; TRBD1 matches at 11 bases. Germline lookup yields CDR1 SQVTM and CDR2 ANQGSEA. The CDR3 sequence is 16 residues long. The V gene end was trimmed by 3 bases and the J gene end by 10 bases; junction bases not matched to a gene: 16. The CDR3, as DNA: TGCAGCGTTGAGGGGACCTGGACAGGGGGCGATCGGGGAGCTTTCTTT. It yields the protein CSVEGTWTGGDRGAFF.

The genes are TRBV7-7 and TRBJ2-5; 12 nucleotides agree with TRBD2. Germline V gene sequence: CDR1 SSHAT, CDR2 FNYEAQ (reference sequence). J gave up 2 bases and V 2 bases, and 12 bases lay outside the gene matches. The CDR3 is 19 amino acids. As DNA, the CDR3 is TGTGCCAGCAGCTTACGACTAGCGGGGGCCACCATATCACAAGAGACCCAGTACTTC. Translated: CASSLRLAGATISQETQYF.

This chain uses TRBV20-1 with TRBJ2-7; TRBD1 or TRBD2 may be the D gene (5 bases each). The CDR3 extends over 16 amino acids. Germline values: CDR1 DFQATT, CDR2 SNEGSKA (reference sequence). Trimming removed 0 bases at V and 2 bases at J, with 17 bases between. CDR3 sequence: CSARDPQGDAAYEQYF. CDR3 nucleotides: TGCAGTGCTAGAGATCCCCAGGGAGATGCGGCCTACGAGCAGTACTTC.

This clonotype was counted only a few times. V usage is TRBV7-6 and J usage is TRBJ2-7; 8 nucleotides align to TRBD2. Trimming at V came to 5 bases and at J to 6 bases, leaving 3 bases not matched to a gene. This CDR3 contains 12 residues. Germline CDR1 and CDR2: SGHVS and FNYEAQ. The DNA of the CDR3 is TGTGCCAGCAGCCCGGGGGGGCGCGAGCAGTACTTC. Protein sequence: CASSPGGREQYF.

The chain recombines TRBV29-1 with TRBJ2-7; 12 nucleotides agree with TRBD2. This CDR3 contains 13 residues. CDR1 is SQVTM, CDR2 ANQGSEA, per germline. V shed 7 bases and J 2 bases; nucleotides not matched to a gene: 3. The CDR3 here is CSARTSGAYEQYF. In nucleotides, the CDR3 is TGCAGCGCGAGGACTAGCGGGGCCTACGAGCAGTACTTC.

This clonotype occurred a few times. V usage is TRBV29-1 and J usage is TRBJ2-7; D remains ambiguous. V lost 4 bases, J lost 2 bases, and 6 bases lay in between. Germline assignment: CDR1 SQVTM and CDR2 ANQGSEA. This CDR3 is built from 11 residues. CDR3 amino acids: CSVGNTYEQYF. The DNA for the CDR3 is TGCAGCGTTGGCAATACCTACGAGCAGTACTTC.

This clonotype was seen a few times. The chain employs TRBV6-1 and TRBJ2-1; weak D call: TRBD1 (5 bases). Between the trimmed V and J ends, which lost 4 bases and 2 bases, there was a span of 12 bases. Germline values: CDR1 MNHNS, CDR2 SASEGT. This CDR3 is built from 15 residues. The CDR3 reads CASSAFDSTYNEQFF. As DNA, the CDR3 is TGTGCCAGCAGTGCGTTCGACAGTACCTACAATGAGCAGTTCTTC.

V and J are TRBV30 and TRBJ1-2; TRBD1 matches at 8 bases. There are 15 residues in the CDR3. CDR1 and CDR2 (germline): GTSNPN, SVGIG (reference sequence). J gave up 4 bases and V 3 bases, and 10 bases lay outside the gene matches. The CDR3 spells CAWRDRQGPVYGYTF. CDR3 nucleotides: TGTGCCTGGAGGGATCGACAGGGGCCCGTCTATGGCTACACCTTC. Full variable domain (remainder filled in from reference TRBV30 and TRBJ1-2): SQTIHQWPATLVQPVGSPLSLECTVEGTSNPNLYWYRQAAGRGLQLLFYSVGIGQISSEVPQNLSASRPQDRQFILSSKKLLLSDSGFYLCAWRDRQGPVYGYTFGSGTRLTVV.

The chain is built from TRBV3-1 and TRBJ2-2; 13 bases map to TRBD2. Germline V gene lookup returns CDR1 LGHDT and CDR2 YNNKEL (reference sequence). CDR3 size: 18 residues. V gave up 3 bases and J gave up 3 bases; unmatched junction bases: 7. The CDR3 sequence: CASSHPGTSGEHTGELFF. The CDR3 DNA is TGTGCCAGCAGCCACCCCGGGACTAGCGGGGAGCACACCGGGGAGCTGTTTTTT.

The chain has TRBV6-1 and TRBJ2-7; 7 bases agree with TRBD1. Unmatched junction bases numbered 7, after V lost 7 bases and J lost 4 bases. Germline loops: CDR1 MNHNS, CDR2 SASEGT. This CDR3 spans 13 amino acids. CDR3 DNA: TGTGCCAGCATAGAGGGGGCCTCATACGAGCAGTACTTC. This translates into CASIEGASYEQYF.

The chain couples TRBV5-1 to TRBJ2-7; 7 positions match TRBD1. V lost 3 bases, J lost 2 bases, and 8 bases stayed unmatched. Germline CDR1 is SGHRS and CDR2 is YFSETQ. The CDR3 loop spans 15 amino acids. CDR3: CASSSDRDSPYEQYF. In DNA form, the CDR3 reads TGCGCCAGCAGCTCCGATAGGGACAGCCCCTACGAGCAGTACTTC.

The chain uses TRBV27 and TRBJ2-1, with D unresolved. Trimming removed 2 bases from V and 0 bases from J, with 11 bases in between. CDR1 is MNHEY and CDR2 is SMNVEV in the germline V gene (reference sequence). This CDR3 comprises 16 residues. CDR3 loop: CASSLTTPTSYNEQFF. The CDR3 DNA reads as TGTGCCAGCAGTTTAACGACCCCTACCTCCTACAATGAGCAGTTCTTC.